This paragraph reports one T cell receptor beta chain. This sample was taken from a study of blood T cell repertoires in COVID-19. The wider study: The United States, Italy and Spain provided the acute and convalescent COVID-19 samples.

The assay was immunoSEQ multiplex PCR, and TCRdb's table has in-frame clones only and misses some. This sample has some 21,000 clones, with roughly 84% found just once. Per germline, CDR1 SGHRS and CDR2 YFSETQ. V was clipped by 4 bases and J by 7 bases; unmatched bases: 5. The CDR3 covers 13 residues. The rearrangement uses TRBV5-1 and TRBJ2-3; 8 bases fit TRBD2. What was sequenced was peripheral blood. The receptor's source is a human donor with active COVID-19. The donor label of this sample is uncertain. CDR3 DNA sequence: TGCGCCAGCAGCGAGGGACTAGGGAATACGCAGTATTTT. It encodes CASSEGLGNTQYF. Full variable domain (outside the CDR3, taken from reference TRBV5-1 and TRBJ2-3): KAGVTQTPRYLIKTRGQQVTLSCSPISGHRSVSWYQQTPGQGLQFLFEYFSETQRNKGNFPGRFSGRQFSNSRSEMNVSTLELGDSALYLCASSEGLGNTQYFGPGTRLTVL.